The clone carrying this T cell receptor (beta chain) was picked up a small number of times. This specimen belongs to a study of identical twins. The V and J ends lost 5 bases and 6 bases, in that order; junction bases with no gene match: 7. Germline-derived CDR1 and CDR2 are LNHDA and SQIVND (reference sequence). The CDR3 runs to 16 residues. Each CDR3 protein gets one entry after TCRdb re-called the 5' RACE reads with MiXCR. The table shows 700,000 or so distinct CDR3 sequences, with around 8.3% occurring only once. The data also belong to a second study, concerning yellow fever vaccine responses in identical twins.

The V gene is TRBV19, the J gene TRBJ2-1; 13 bases agree with TRBD2. The sequence came from a woman aged 18-29 years in good health. The sample taken for sequencing was PBMCs. The CDR3 DNA sequence: TGTGCCAGTAGTGGTCAGACTAGCGGGGGGTTCAATGAGCAGTTCTTC. Translation gives CASSGQTSGGFNEQFF.